These 9 T cell receptor beta chains were all obtained from the same sample, sequenced in a study of shared clonotypes between healthy human individuals. TCRdb keeps only in-frame clones here, not all; method: immunoSEQ multiplex PCR. The sample shows roughly 640,000 clones, approximately 74% of them seen only once. Input material: memory CD4+ T cells sorted from blood. Subset denoted: CD45RA-negative fraction. The receptor set was obtained from a woman aged 25 to 45 in good health.

The chain couples TRBV6-5 to TRBJ2-6; D gene unclear. V was cut by 5 bases and J by 2 bases, with 4 bases left in between. Germline values: CDR1 MNHEY, CDR2 SVGAGI. This CDR3 is built from 13 residues. CDR3 residues: CASSEAGANVLTF. CDR3 DNA sequence: TGTGCCAGCAGTGAGGCTGGGGCCAACGTCCTGACTTTC.

The J gene is TRBJ1-1, the V gene TRBV5-4; no definite D call. Germline values: CDR1 SGHNT, CDR2 YYREEE (reference sequence). The germline V and J ends were trimmed by 3 bases and 4 bases, with 10 bases remaining between them. This CDR3 spans 13 amino acids. As DNA, the CDR3 is TGTGCCAGCAGCTCGACCCTTCTCACTGAAGCTTTCTTT. Its protein is CASSSTLLTEAFF.

The chain employs TRBV28 and TRBJ2-1; D is unclear. The CDR3 runs 14 residues. V lost 1 base and J lost 4, with 8 bases in between. Germline CDR1 reads MDHEN; CDR2 reads SYDVKM. CDR3 DNA: TGTGCCAGCAGTTTATCGGACCATTACAATGAGCAGTTCTTC. It specifies CASSLSDHYNEQFF.

V is TRBV27 and J is TRBJ2-5; D not resolved. The DNA end is more similar to TRBJ2-7, so the J call may be wrong. The CDR3 is 14 residues long. Per germline, CDR1 MNHEY and CDR2 SMNVEV (reference sequence). Here the CDR3 DNA reads TGTGCCAGCCGCACACGGCACCAATCCTACGAGCAGTACTTC. This translates into CASRTRHQSYEQYF.

The chain employs TRBV28 and TRBJ1-4, with D uncertain. Germline V gene data show CDR1 as MDHEN and CDR2 as SYDVKM. The CDR3 spans 20 residues. Between the trimmed V and J ends, which lost 5 bases and 0 bases, there was a span of 25 bases. The CDR3 bases are TGTGCCAGCAGTATAAATCCCCCTTGGCCATTGAGTGCAACTAATGAAAAACTGTTTTTT. Protein sequence: CASSINPPWPLSATNEKLFF. Full variable domain (remainder filled in from reference TRBV28 and TRBJ1-4): DVKVTQSSRYLVKRTGEKVFLECVQDMDHENMFWYRQDPGLGLRLIYFSYDVKMKEKGDIPEGYSVSREKKERFSLILESASTNQTSMYLCASSINPPWPLSATNEKLFFGSGTQLSVL.

The chain carries TRBV29-1 and TRBJ2-5; tentative D call: TRBD2 (5 bases). V dropped 4 bases and J dropped 10 bases, with 22 bases sitting between them. The germline CDR1 and CDR2 sequences are SQVTM and ANQGSEA. The CDR3 runs to 14 residues. The CDR3 region has the DNA TGCAGCGTTGTAATTGAGCGGAGGCTCGGAGGCCAGTACTTC. Residues: CSVVIERRLGGQYF.

The chain joins TRBV7-6 to TRBJ1-5, with TRBD1 matching 8 bases. This CDR3 contains 15 residues. V shed 5 bases, J shed 4 bases, and the junction held 7 bases outside the gene matches. The germline V gene has CDR1 SGHVS and CDR2 FNYEAQ. CDR3 protein: CASSRGQGGNQPQHF. The CDR3 DNA follows: TGTGCCAGCAGCCGTGGACAGGGTGGTAATCAGCCCCAGCATTTT.

This chain uses TRBV7-3 with TRBJ2-2; TRBD1 is a possible D gene (6 bases). Trimming took 6 bases from V and 7 from J, leaving 15 bases between them. Per the germline V gene, CDR1 is SGHTA and CDR2 is FQGTGA. CDR3 length: 14 amino acids. CDR3 sequence: CASRAGTQIGELFF. CDR3 coding DNA: TGTGCCAGCAGGGCCGGGACACAAATCGGGGAGCTGTTTTTT.

The chain employs TRBV27 and TRBJ2-2, with D maybe TRBD2 (6 bases). Germline assignment: CDR1 MNHEY and CDR2 SMNVEV (reference sequence). The CDR3 loop spans 16 amino acids. V was shortened by 2 bases and J by 4 bases, with 14 bases between the two germline ends. The CDR3 loop reads CASSLITAGSTGELFF. The DNA of the CDR3 is TGTGCCAGCAGTTTAATCACAGCGGGTAGCACCGGGGAGCTGTTTTTT.